These 16 T cell receptor beta chains were sequenced from one sample in a study of blood T cell repertoires in COVID-19 (dated by TCRdb to between 2020 and 2021). Libraries were constructed by the immunoSEQ multiplex PCR assay. TCRdb limited this immuneACCESS table to in-frame rearrangements with V and J called. A share of clones is missing; checked studies link under half to unresolved V genes, and the rest is unexplained. The sample records approximately 250,000 clones, around 90% of which are singletons. Around 0.83% of the sample is in the top ten clones. Material: peripheral blood. These receptors all stem from a man aged 25 to 45 with COVID-19, enrolled during active disease.

The V gene is TRBV14, the J gene TRBJ1-4; D not resolved. The CDR3 length is 14 residues. V was shortened by 0 bases and J by 6 bases, with 8 bases between the two germline ends. Germline-derived CDR1 and CDR2 are SGHDN and FVKESK. CDR3 sequence: CASSQEGGYEKLFF. The CDR3 nucleotides are TGTGCCAGCAGCCAAGAAGGAGGATATGAAAAACTGTTTTTT.

V usage is TRBV6-2 or TRBV6-3 and J usage is TRBJ2-1; TRBD1 matches 7 bases. CDR3 length: 16 residues. Germline V gene data show CDR1 as MNHEY and CDR2 as SVGEGT. Unmatched junction bases numbered 11, after V lost 6 bases and J lost 3 bases. CDR3 sequence: CASSATGTEIYNEQFF. CDR3 in DNA: TGTGCCAGCAGCGCCACCGGGACAGAAATCTACAATGAGCAGTTCTTC.

The chain recombines TRBV2 with TRBJ2-5, with D possibly being TRBD1 (5 bases). V was pared by 6 bases and J by 5 bases, with 25 bases between. This CDR3 has 17 amino acids. Germline assignment: CDR1 SNHLY and CDR2 FYNNEI. CDR3 DNA: TGTGCCAGCAGACACGACAGATATCAACCCGGTCCGGAGACCCAGTACTTC. Amino acid sequence: CASRHDRYQPGPETQYF.

This clone came up a few times. V gene TRBV6-1 combines with J gene TRBJ1-2, with D possibly TRBD1 on 6 matching bases. The V gene lost 2 bases and the J gene lost 4 bases, with 14 bases spanning the gap. Germline CDR1 and CDR2: MNHNS and SASEGT. The CDR3 is made up of 15 amino acids. The CDR3 spells CASSESPTGFYGYTF. The CDR3 DNA follows: TGTGCCAGCAGTGAATCCCCGACAGGATTCTATGGCTACACCTTC.

V and J are TRBV3-1 (or the pseudogene TRBV3-2) and TRBJ1-5; 7 bases fit TRBD1. CDR3 size: 13 residues. Germline V gene lookup returns CDR1 LGHDT and CDR2 YNNKEL (reference sequence). After removal of 3 bases from V and 6 bases from J, the junction contained 2 bases not matched to a gene. In DNA, the CDR3 is TGTGCCAGCAGCCAGAACAGGGGTCAGCCCCAGCATTTT. It yields the protein CASSQNRGQPQHF.

The chain couples TRBV4-1 to TRBJ1-4; D possibly corresponds to TRBD1 (6 bases). The length of the CDR3 is 14 residues. CDR1 and CDR2 from the germline V gene are MGHRA and YSYEKL. V was cut by 0 bases and J by 8 bases, with 10 bases left in between. The CDR3 is CASSQEQGEEKLFF. The CDR3 DNA is TGCGCCAGCAGCCAAGAACAGGGTGAGGAAAAACTGTTTTTT.

The chain links TRBV21-1 to TRBJ2-3; the D segment call TRBD2 is taken from the table without a DNA check. TRBV21-1 represents a pseudogene. CDR3 length equals 18 residues. This CDR3 reads CASSKIRSTSGVADTQYF. CDR3 DNA sequence: TGTGCCAGCAGCAAAATTCGTAGTACTAGCGGGGTAGCAGATACGCAGTATTTT.

The chain uses TRBV5-1 and TRBJ1-1, with 8 bases lining up with TRBD1. Trimming took 0 bases from V and 6 from J; bases not matched to a gene: 7. CDR3 length equals 15 residues. Germline V gene sequence: CDR1 SGHRS, CDR2 YFSETQ. CDR3 sequence (DNA): TGCGCCAGCAGCTTGGGGGCCGGACAGGGCTCTGAAGCTTTCTTT. Amino acids: CASSLGAGQGSEAFF. Full variable domain (rest looked up from reference TRBV5-1 and TRBJ1-1): KAGVTQTPRYLIKTRGQQVTLSCSPISGHRSVSWYQQTPGQGLQFLFEYFSETQRNKGNFPGRFSGRQFSNSRSEMNVSTLELGDSALYLCASSLGAGQGSEAFFGQGTRLTVV.

This sequence joins TRBV19 and TRBJ2-1, with a tentative D call TRBD1 (7 bases). The CDR3 has 18 residues. Germline V lookup: CDR1 LNHDA, CDR2 SQIVND (reference sequence). Deletions cut 2 bases from V and 7 bases from J, with 24 bases between. The CDR3 sequence: CASSILVGGTVKGNEQFF. In DNA, the CDR3 is TGTGCCAGTAGTATACTTGTTGGCGGGACAGTTAAAGGAAATGAGCAGTTCTTC.

The J gene is TRBJ2-3, the V gene TRBV11-3; TRBD2 matches at 11 bases. Germline CDR1 SGHNT, CDR2 YENEEA. The CDR3 totals 18 residues. The V and J ends lost 1 base and 0 bases, in that order; junction bases with no gene match: 6. The CDR3 here is CASSLGTSGGESTDTQYF. CDR3 sequence (DNA): TGTGCCAGCAGCTTAGGTACTAGCGGGGGAGAGAGCACAGATACGCAGTATTTT.

The rearrangement joins TRBV3-1 (or the pseudogene TRBV3-2) to TRBJ2-3, with 7 bases fitting TRBD1. After removal of 4 bases from V and 4 bases from J, the junction contained 5 bases not matched to a gene. Germline V lookup: CDR1 LGHDT, CDR2 YNNKEL (reference sequence). The CDR3 runs 14 residues. CDR3 residues: CASSLTGVADTQYF. The CDR3 DNA is TGTGCCAGCAGCCTTACAGGGGTGGCAGATACGCAGTATTTT.

The gene calls are TRBV9 and TRBJ2-3; a weak D match, TRBD1 (5 bases). The CDR3 is 15 amino acids. Trimming removed 1 base at V and 0 bases at J, with 9 bases between. Germline lookup yields CDR1 SGDLS and CDR2 YYNGEE. The chain's CDR3 is CASSVTGLSTDTQYF. CDR3 nucleotide sequence: TGTGCCAGCAGCGTAACAGGATTAAGCACAGATACGCAGTATTTT.

V gene TRBV15 combines with J gene TRBJ1-4; the D is unclear. This CDR3 has 15 residues. The V and J ends lost 1 base and 7 bases respectively, with 13 bases between them. Germline CDR1 and CDR2: LNHNV and YYDKDF (reference sequence). The CDR3 DNA reads TGTGCCACCAGCAGAGTACTACGGAGTTCTGAAAAACTGTTTTTT. Translation: CATSRVLRSSEKLFF.

The V and J genes are TRBV18 and TRBJ1-1; unclear D gene. In germline, CDR1 is KGHSH, CDR2 LQKENI. V gave up 3 bases and J gave up 2 bases, with 7 bases separating them. The CDR3 length is 13 residues. As DNA, the CDR3 is TGTGCCAGCTCACCTCGAGGAAACACTGAAGCTTTCTTT. Translation: CASSPRGNTEAFF.

This chain uses TRBV11-2 with TRBJ2-5; D may be TRBD1 (5 bases). The CDR3 covers 13 residues. Trimming stripped 5 bases from V and 6 bases from J, with 13 bases between. Germline V gives CDR1 SGHAT, CDR2 FQNNGV. The CDR3 spells CASSPPGLKTQYF. In DNA form, the CDR3 reads TGTGCCAGCAGCCCCCCAGGGCTGAAGACCCAGTACTTC.

The chain couples TRBV19 to TRBJ1-5; D unclear. Per germline, CDR1 LNHDA and CDR2 SQIVND (reference sequence). The V gene lost 0 bases and the J gene lost 0 bases, with 9 bases spanning the gap. The CDR3 extends over 16 amino acids. Here the CDR3 reads CASSIDAGYSNQPQHF. The CDR3 region has the DNA TGTGCCAGTAGTATAGATGCAGGTTATAGCAATCAGCCCCAGCATTTT.